This entry is about one T cell receptor beta chain. The antigen is not known. A much larger clone sits a single nucleotide away, making a read error possible. Findings and caveats of the study: Tumor-infiltrating Treg TCR alpha and beta sequences overlapped most with tumor naive CD4+ T cells, then blood naive.

Full-length variable regions came from constant-region reverse primers plus semi-nested Nested Universal Primer A PCR. TCRdb itself ran the 5' RACE reads through MiXCR, one entry per CDR3 protein. The sample shows around 34,000 distinct CDR3 sequences, 25% to 30% of them seen only once. Cells sorted as Tregs were CD4+, CD25+ and CD127-/low. Sequenced material: tumor-infiltrating Tregs sorted from the breast tumor. The source of this sequence is a female donor with breast cancer.

The CDR3 loop reads CASSYAYNRNTEALF. The CDR3 coding sequence is TGTGCCAGCAGTTACGCCTACAATAGGAACACTGAAGCTCTCTTT. V is TRBV6-5 and J is TRBJ1-1; D gene unclear. The CDR3 spans 15 residues. Germline CDR1 is MNHEY and CDR2 is SVGAGI.